What follows are 3 T cell receptor beta chains derived from one specimen sequenced in a study of vaccination and CD4 T cells after COVID-19. Documented treatment: roughly 10-day PBMC culture with coronavirus spike peptide pools or control peptides (ViraFEST assay). Cultured CD4+ T-cell DNA underwent Oncomine TCR Beta short-read sequencing. TCRdb re-called the PCR reads with MiXCR, one entry per CDR3 protein. The sample shows 13,000 to 15,000 distinct CDR3 sequences, 51% of them seen only once. No antigen is known for these receptors. Material: CD4+ T cells from blood, cultured in vitro. The receptors stem from a human donor who had recovered from COVID-19.

CDR3 nucleotide sequence: TGTGCCAGCAGTTTATCGGGGGCCGGCTACAATGAGCAGTTCTTC. Its protein product is CASSLSGAGYNEQFF. This sequence joins TRBV12-3 or TRBV12-4 and TRBJ2-1; D possibly matches TRBD1 or TRBD2 (6 bases each). V shed 2 bases and J shed 3 bases, with 11 bases lying between them. The CDR3 length is 15 residues.

For this clonotype: A read error may produce the germline difference seen at one junction end. The chain carries TRBV6-5 and TRBJ2-3; 16 nucleotides align to TRBD2. CDR1 is MNHEY and CDR2 is SVGAGI in the germline V gene. The length of the CDR3 is 17 residues. Written as DNA, the CDR3 is TGTGCCAGCAGTTACAAAACCGGGACTAGCGGGAGGGATACGCAGTGTTTT. Amino acids: CASSYKTGTSGRDTQCF.

The chain recombines TRBV4-1 with TRBJ2-7, with 11 nucleotides matching TRBD2. CDR1 MGHRA and CDR2 YSYEKL come from the germline V gene. CDR3 size: 16 residues. Germline trimming cut 1 base from V and 7 bases from J; bases unmatched to any gene: 9. The CDR3 DNA is TGCGCCAGCAGCCAAGGTTCTACTAGCGGGAGTAGGGAGCAGTACTTC. Protein product: CASSQGSTSGSREQYF.